The text below deals with one TCR beta chain. Its matching antigen is unknown. This sample was taken from a study of graft-versus-host responses after intestinal transplantation. The study's findings and limits: Recipient marrow held GvH clones, some first seen in ileum or blood.

Sequenced by immunoSEQ multiplex PCR; TCRdb stores in-frame clones only, minus some. The sample holds some 77,000 clones, about 90% seen once. Per the germline V gene, CDR1 is MNHEY and CDR2 is SVGAGI. This CDR3 region has 14 residues. The V and J ends lost 2 bases and 5 bases, in that order; junction bases with no gene match: 0. The rearrangement joins TRBV6-5 to TRBJ2-1, with 10 bases matching TRBD2. The sample here was PBMCs, taken 98 days after intestinal transplantation. This TCR was sampled from a human patient who received an intestinal transplant, so some T cells may come from the graft donor. The CDR3 nucleotides are TGTGCCAGCAGTTACAGCGGGAGGGACAATGAGCAGTTCTTC. Amino acids: CASSYSGRDNEQFF.